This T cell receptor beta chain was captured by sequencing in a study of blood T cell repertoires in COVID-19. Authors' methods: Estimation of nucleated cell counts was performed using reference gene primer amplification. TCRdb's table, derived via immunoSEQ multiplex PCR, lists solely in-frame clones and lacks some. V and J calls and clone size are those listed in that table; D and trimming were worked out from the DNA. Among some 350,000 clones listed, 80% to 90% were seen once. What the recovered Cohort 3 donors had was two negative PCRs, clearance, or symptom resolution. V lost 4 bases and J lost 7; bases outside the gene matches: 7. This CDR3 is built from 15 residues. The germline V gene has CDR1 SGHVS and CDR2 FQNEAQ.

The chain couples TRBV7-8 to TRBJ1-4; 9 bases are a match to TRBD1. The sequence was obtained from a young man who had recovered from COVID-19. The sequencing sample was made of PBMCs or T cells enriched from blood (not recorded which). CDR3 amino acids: CASSSQGARLEKLFF. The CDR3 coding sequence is TGTGCCAGCAGCTCACAGGGGGCGCGTCTTGAAAAACTGTTTTTT.